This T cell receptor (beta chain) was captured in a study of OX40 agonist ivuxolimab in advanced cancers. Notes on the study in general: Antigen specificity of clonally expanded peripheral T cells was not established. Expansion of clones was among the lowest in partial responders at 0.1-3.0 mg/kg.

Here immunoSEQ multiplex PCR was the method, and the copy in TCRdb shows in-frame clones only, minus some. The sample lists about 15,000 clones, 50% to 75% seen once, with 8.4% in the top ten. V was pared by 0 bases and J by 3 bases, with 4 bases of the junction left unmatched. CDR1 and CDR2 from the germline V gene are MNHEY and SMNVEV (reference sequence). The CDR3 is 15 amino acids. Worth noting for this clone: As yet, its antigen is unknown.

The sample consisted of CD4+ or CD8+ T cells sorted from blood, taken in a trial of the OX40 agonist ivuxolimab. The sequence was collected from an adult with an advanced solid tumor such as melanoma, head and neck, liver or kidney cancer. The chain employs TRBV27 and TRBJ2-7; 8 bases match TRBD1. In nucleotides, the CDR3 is TGTGCCAGCAGTTTATCGCCAGGGGGCGTCTACGAGCAGTACTTC. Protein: CASSLSPGGVYEQYF.